The text below deals with one T cell receptor beta chain. These data come from a study of blood T cell repertoires in COVID-19. The germline V gene encodes CDR1 LGHDT and CDR2 YNNKEL (reference sequence). The CDR3 is made up of 15 amino acids. V lost 4 bases to trimming and J lost 5 bases; unmatched junction nucleotides: 4. The repertoire was sequenced with immunoSEQ multiplex PCR; TCRdb's copy has only in-frame clones and lacks some. The sample records roughly 100,000 clones, more than 80% being singletons. The genes are TRBV3-1 (or the pseudogene TRBV3-2) and TRBJ2-5; 13 bases line up with TRBD2. The clonotype comes from a woman in her 70s with acute or convalescent COVID-19. The specimen sequenced was peripheral blood. Here the CDR3 reads CASSLGLAGVETQYF. CDR3 DNA sequence: TGTGCCAGCAGCCTCGGACTAGCGGGGGTGGAGACCCAGTACTTC.